Sequencing of this T cell receptor (beta chain) was carried out in a study of sequential checkpoint blockade in melanoma. The germline V gene has CDR1 MNHEY and CDR2 SVGAGI. This CDR3 has 14 residues. The V end lost 4 bases, the J end lost 2 bases, and 8 bases lay between the germline ends. Profiled with immunoSEQ multiplex PCR; TCRdb holds only in-frame clones, not every one. Among 13,000 or so clones, around 70% were seen once, and the ten largest hold 25% to 35%. Regarding treatment: randomized to nivolumab then ipilimumab (arm A) or the reverse (arm B). This clonotype originated in a human donor with melanoma. Source: CD8+ T cells sorted from blood (inferred from file names), taken from a patient given nivolumab and ipilimumab in sequence. The rearrangement uses TRBV6-5 and TRBJ2-2; D is perhaps TRBD2 (6 bases). Written as DNA, the CDR3 is TGTGCCAGCAGTTTCGGACTAAACACCGGGGAGCTGTTTTTT. Protein: CASSFGLNTGELFF.